This T cell receptor beta chain was sequenced during a study of T cell responses to AZD1222 COVID-19 vaccine (dated by TCRdb to about 2021). In terms of the full investigation: AZD1222 recipients whose second dose came at about 4 weeks and those whose second dose came at about 12 weeks were combined into one group, since spike-specific TCR depth and breadth did not differ between the two schedules. TCR sequencing covered roughly 230 trial participants: 200 to 220 given two doses of AZD1222 and 26 given two doses of MenACWY control vaccine. Trial participants were enrolled by age into subgroups of 18-55, 56-69 and 70-plus years, and around 150, 28 and 57 TCR-sequenced participants, respectively, were included in these subgroups.

Comment on this clone: Its binding antigen is unknown. Within one base of it there is no much larger clone, and no base qualities were kept.

The CDR3 regions of human TCRbeta chains were subjected to immunosequencing. The study's processing was this. TCRs in the repertoires were matched against a reference library of SARS-CoV-2-specific TCRs that had been generated with the MIRA antigen-specificity platform. Breadth was defined as the fraction of unique TCRs that were SARS-CoV-2-associated. Depth was defined as the fraction of total T cells that were SARS-CoV-2-associated. Using the MIRA data, every spike-specific TCR was mapped to the spike region that the TCR reacted to and assigned to either a CD4 or a CD8 class. Log10-transformed breadth and depth values were compared by one-way ANOVA with Sidak's multiple comparisons tests. This immuneACCESS table, as held by TCRdb, lists in-frame sequences with V and J called but not all clones. Of the missing ones, under half trace to an unresolved V gene in checked studies; the others have no known cause. D and trimming were read from the DNA, whereas the V and J calls and clone size are those reported in that table. A total of approximately 190,000 clones appear in this sample, approximately 91% of them only once. Of the sample, over 0.75% falls within the top ten clones.

The time point label, as the study defines it: baseline before first vaccination. Samples from vaccinated people were obtained from the UK trials COV001 and COV002, which included a single-blind randomized controlled phase 2/3 trial of AZD1222 (ChAdOx1 nCoV-19) in healthy adults. For TCRbeta chain sequencing, PBMC samples from trial participants were taken at day 0 and at day 28 after the second dose. General study outcomes and caveats: After two AZD1222 doses, spike-specific TCR breadth and depth were significantly higher than at day 0 and than in MenACWY recipients. Nearly half of unique spike-specific TCRs reportedly recognized epitopes outside regions mutated in the B.1.351 and B.1.1.7 variants. Conclusions about previously exposed vaccinees are limited because only a handful of AZD1222 recipients were SARS-CoV-2 seropositive at baseline. Participants were mostly white British and included more females than males, and it was suggested by the authors that clonal diversity may have been underestimated. No day 14 peak-response samples were available, so repertoires were characterized only after the peak T cell response. The 56-69-year group was small, and its depth increase did not reach significance, likely because of low power. The whole spike protein was spanned by vaccine-associated CD4 TCRs, and dominant responses were seen in regions 160-218 and 743-854.

The germline V gene gives CDR1 as MNHEY and CDR2 as SVGAGI. The cysteine opens and the phenylalanine closes a CDR3 of 13 amino acids. Left in the record is the CDR3 DNA by itself, 39 bases read in frame from the first base. At the junction V is shortened by 2 bases and J by 1 base, with 5 bases in between. The receptor was derived from an adult in good health. The V and J segments used are TRBV6-5 and TRBJ1-1, with the identity of the D gene unclear. The sample in question was peripheral blood, obtained on day 0 of AZD1222 vaccination. CDR3 reads: CASSYLGNTEAFF. The bases read TGTGCCAGCAGTTACCTCGGGAACACTGAAGCTTTCTTT.